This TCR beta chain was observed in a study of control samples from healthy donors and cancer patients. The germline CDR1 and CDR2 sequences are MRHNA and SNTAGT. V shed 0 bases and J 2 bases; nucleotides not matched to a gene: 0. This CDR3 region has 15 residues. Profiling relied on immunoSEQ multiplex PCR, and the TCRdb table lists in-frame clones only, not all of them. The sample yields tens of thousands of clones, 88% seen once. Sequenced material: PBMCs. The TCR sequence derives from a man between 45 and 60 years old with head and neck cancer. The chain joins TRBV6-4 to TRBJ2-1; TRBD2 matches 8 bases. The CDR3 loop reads CASSDSGGAYNEQFF. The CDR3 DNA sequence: TGTGCCAGCAGTGACTCCGGGGGGGCCTACAATGAGCAGTTCTTC.